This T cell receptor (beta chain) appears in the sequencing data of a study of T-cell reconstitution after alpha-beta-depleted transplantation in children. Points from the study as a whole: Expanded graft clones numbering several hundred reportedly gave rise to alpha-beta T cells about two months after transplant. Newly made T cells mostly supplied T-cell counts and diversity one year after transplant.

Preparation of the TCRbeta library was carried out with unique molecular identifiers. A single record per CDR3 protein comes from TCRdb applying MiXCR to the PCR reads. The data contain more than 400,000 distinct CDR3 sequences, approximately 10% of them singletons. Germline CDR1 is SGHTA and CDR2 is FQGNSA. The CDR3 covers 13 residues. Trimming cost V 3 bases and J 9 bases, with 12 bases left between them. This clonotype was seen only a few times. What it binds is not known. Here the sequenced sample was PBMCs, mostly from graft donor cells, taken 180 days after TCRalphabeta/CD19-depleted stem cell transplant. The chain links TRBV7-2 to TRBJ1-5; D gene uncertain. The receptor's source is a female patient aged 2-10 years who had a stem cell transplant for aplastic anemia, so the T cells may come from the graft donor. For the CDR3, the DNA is TGTGCCAGCAGCTTCCTCGGACTTGCGCCCCAGCATTTT. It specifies CASSFLGLAPQHF.